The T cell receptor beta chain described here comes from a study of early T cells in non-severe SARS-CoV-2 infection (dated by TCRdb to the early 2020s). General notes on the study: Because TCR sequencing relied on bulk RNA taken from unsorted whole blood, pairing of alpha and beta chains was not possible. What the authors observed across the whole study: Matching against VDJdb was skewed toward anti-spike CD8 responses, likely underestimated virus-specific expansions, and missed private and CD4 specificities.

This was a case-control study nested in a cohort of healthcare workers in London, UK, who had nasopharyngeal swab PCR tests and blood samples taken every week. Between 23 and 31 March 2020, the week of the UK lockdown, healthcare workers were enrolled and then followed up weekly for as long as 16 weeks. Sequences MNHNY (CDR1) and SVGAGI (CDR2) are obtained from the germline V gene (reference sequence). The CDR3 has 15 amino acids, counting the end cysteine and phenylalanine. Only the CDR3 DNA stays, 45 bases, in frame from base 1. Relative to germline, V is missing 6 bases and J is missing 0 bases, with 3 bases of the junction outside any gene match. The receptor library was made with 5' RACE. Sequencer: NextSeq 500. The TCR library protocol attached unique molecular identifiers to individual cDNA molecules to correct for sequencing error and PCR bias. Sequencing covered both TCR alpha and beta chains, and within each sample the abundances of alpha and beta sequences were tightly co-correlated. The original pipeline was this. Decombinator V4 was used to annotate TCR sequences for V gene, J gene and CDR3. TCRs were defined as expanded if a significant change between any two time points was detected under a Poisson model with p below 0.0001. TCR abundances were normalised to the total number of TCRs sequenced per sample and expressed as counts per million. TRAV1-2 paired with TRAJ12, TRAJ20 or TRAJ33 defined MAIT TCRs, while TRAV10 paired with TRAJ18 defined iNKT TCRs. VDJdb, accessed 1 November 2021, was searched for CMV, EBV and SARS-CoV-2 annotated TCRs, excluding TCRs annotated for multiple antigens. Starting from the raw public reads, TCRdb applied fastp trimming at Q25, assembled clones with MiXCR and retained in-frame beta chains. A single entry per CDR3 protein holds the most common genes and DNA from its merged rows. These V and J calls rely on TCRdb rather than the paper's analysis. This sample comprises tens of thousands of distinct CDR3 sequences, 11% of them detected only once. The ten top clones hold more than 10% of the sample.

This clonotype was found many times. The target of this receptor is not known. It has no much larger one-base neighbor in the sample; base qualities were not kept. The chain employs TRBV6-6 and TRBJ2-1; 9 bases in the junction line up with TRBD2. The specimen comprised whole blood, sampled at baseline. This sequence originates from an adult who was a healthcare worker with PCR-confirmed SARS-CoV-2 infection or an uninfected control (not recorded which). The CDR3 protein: CASRDSGGSYNEQFF. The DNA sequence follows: TGTGCCAGCAGGGATAGCGGGGGCTCCTACAATGAGCAGTTCTTC.